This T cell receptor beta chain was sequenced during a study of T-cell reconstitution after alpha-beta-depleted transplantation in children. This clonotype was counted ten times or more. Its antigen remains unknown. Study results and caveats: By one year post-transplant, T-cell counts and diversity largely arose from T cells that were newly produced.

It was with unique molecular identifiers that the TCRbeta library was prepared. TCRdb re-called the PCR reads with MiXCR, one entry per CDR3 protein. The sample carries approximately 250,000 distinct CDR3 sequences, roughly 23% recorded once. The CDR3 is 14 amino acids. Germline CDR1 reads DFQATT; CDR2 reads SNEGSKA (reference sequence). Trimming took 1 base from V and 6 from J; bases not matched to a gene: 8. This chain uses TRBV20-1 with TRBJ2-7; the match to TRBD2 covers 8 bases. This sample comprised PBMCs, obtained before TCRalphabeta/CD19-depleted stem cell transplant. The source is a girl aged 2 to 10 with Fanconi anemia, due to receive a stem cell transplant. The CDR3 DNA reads TGCAGTGCTAGAGTCACGACTAGCGCCGCCGAGCAGTACTTC. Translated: CSARVTTSAAEQYF.